The clone carrying this TCR beta chain appeared many times. The antigen is unknown. The library was built from around 400 ng RNA with molecular barcoded adaptors for alpha/delta and beta/gamma chains. TCRdb analysed the reads with MiXCR anew, one entry per CDR3 protein. Here the sample spans roughly 56,000 distinct CDR3 sequences, 15% to 25% being singletons. This sample is part of a study of read filtering for tumor transcriptome and immune sequencing. Study-wide background: Mean patient age was about 66 years, range about 47 to 90; around 16 male, some 15 female. Overall study results and limits: This fraction held mixed bone marrow immune cells after CD138-negative sorting. IR-seq captured clonotypes deeper and more reliably than RNA-seq.

Looked up from germline, CDR1 is MNHEY and CDR2 is SMNVEV (reference sequence). V lost 5 bases to trimming and J lost 7 bases; unmatched junction nucleotides: 5. The CDR3 runs to 14 residues. The rearrangement joins TRBV27 to TRBJ2-5; 12 nucleotides align to TRBD1. This receptor was taken from a donor at least 40 years old with multiple myeloma. The sample consisted of a population of CD138-negative cells sorted from bone marrow. CDR3 amino acids: CASSGTGGVGTQYF. CDR3 coding DNA: TGTGCCAGCAGTGGGACAGGGGGCGTTGGGACCCAGTACTTC.